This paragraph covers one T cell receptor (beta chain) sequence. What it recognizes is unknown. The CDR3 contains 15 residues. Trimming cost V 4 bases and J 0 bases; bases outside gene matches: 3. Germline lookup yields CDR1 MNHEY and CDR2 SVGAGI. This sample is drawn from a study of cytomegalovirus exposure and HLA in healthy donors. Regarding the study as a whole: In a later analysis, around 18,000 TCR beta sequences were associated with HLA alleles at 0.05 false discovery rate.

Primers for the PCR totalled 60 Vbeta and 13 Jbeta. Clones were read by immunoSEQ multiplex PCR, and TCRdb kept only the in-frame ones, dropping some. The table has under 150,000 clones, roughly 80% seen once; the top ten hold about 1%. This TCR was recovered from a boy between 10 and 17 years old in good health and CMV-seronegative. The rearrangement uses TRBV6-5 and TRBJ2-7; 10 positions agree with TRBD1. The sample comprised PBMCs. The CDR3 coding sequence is TGTGCCAGCAGTTCGGGGACAGGGGACTCCTACGAGCAGTACTTC. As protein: CASSSGTGDSYEQYF.